The 23 T cell receptor beta chains presented below share a single source sample, sequenced in a study of T cells expressing NK-cell markers. TCRdb re-analyzed the 5' RACE reads; it lists each CDR3 protein once, without DNA. The sample table sets out about 140,000 distinct CDR3 sequences. The sample comprised blood T cells: a sorted CD56 or NKG2C T cell subset, CD4+ or CD8+ T cells, or bulk PBMC T cells (not recorded which). The receptor source for this set is a young man in good health.

This chain links TRBV19 with TRBJ1-2; as DNA is missing, the TRBD1 call by TCRdb cannot be tested. This CDR3 is 15 amino acids long. Germline V CDR1 and CDR2: LNHDA, SQIVND (reference sequence). This CDR3 is CASSIGTGSAYGYTF. The whole variable domain, filled in from reference TRBV19 and TRBJ1-2, reads DGGITQSPKYLFRKEGQNVTLSCEQNLNHDAMYWYRQDPGQGLRLIYYSQIVNDFQKGDIAEGYSVSREKKESFPLTVTSAQKNPTAFYLCASSIGTGSAYGYTFGSGTRLTVV.

The rearrangement joins TRBV7-2 to TRBJ2-1; TCRdb outputs TRBD2, but without DNA this stays unchecked. The CDR3 runs to 15 residues. From germline, CDR1 is SGHTA and CDR2 FQGNSA. This CDR3 is CASSLLGGGFNEQFF.

This chain links TRBV6-5 with TRBJ2-7; TCRdb's assignment of TRBD1 cannot be checked, as there is no DNA. The germline V gene encodes CDR1 MNHEY and CDR2 SVGAGI. This CDR3 spans 15 amino acids. CDR3 loop: CASSYGTGVDGEQYF.

This chain links TRBV5-1 with TRBJ2-3; as DNA is missing, the TRBD1 call by TCRdb cannot be tested. The CDR3 is made up of 16 amino acids. Germline V gene data show CDR1 as SGHRS and CDR2 as YFSETQ. This CDR3 is CASSLGGRESTDTQYF.

The V and J genes are TRBV12-3 or TRBV12-4 and TRBJ2-5; TCRdb outputs TRBD2, but without DNA this stays unchecked. The CDR3 extends over 15 amino acids. Here the CDR3 reads CASRPTSGSQETQYF.

The V and J genes are TRBV7-9 and TRBJ2-2; no DNA is available, so the TRBD1 call from TCRdb remains unchecked. This CDR3 is 16 amino acids long. Per germline, CDR1 SEHNR and CDR2 FQNEAQ (reference sequence). CDR3: CASNPGPEGLTGELFF.

This sequence joins TRBV5-1 and TRBJ2-1. The CDR3 loop spans 14 amino acids. Germline CDR1 is SGHRS and CDR2 is YFSETQ. The CDR3 reads CASSFESPHNEQFF.

V usage is TRBV30 and J usage is TRBJ2-1; TCRdb selects TRBD2, and the lack of DNA leaves this call unchecked. This CDR3 spans 15 amino acids. Germline loops: CDR1 GTSNPN, CDR2 SVGIG (reference sequence). CDR3 sequence: CAWSVEAGLYNEQFF.

The CDR3: CASSPGGILQETQYF. The J gene is TRBJ2-5, the V gene TRBV5-1; the TCRdb call, TRBD1, lacks DNA for checking. Germline assignment: CDR1 SGHRS and CDR2 YFSETQ. The CDR3 runs 15 residues.

The CDR3 reads CSVDGTSGRATIYNEQFF. V and J are TRBV29-1 and TRBJ2-1; as DNA is missing, the TRBD2 call by TCRdb cannot be tested. The germline V gene has CDR1 SQVTM and CDR2 ANQGSEA. The CDR3 is made up of 18 amino acids.

The gene calls are TRBV11-2 and TRBJ2-1; TCRdb gives TRBD2 as the D gene, but with no DNA this cannot be confirmed. The CDR3 sequence is 14 residues long. Germline V gene data show CDR1 as SGHAT and CDR2 as FQNNGV. The CDR3 loop reads CASSLEGTYNEQFF.

The CDR3 here is CASSASGSPYEQYF. The gene calls are TRBV27 and TRBJ2-7; the D call from TCRdb, TRBD2, cannot be confirmed without DNA. This CDR3 spans 14 amino acids. The germline gives CDR1 MNHEY, CDR2 SMNVEV (reference sequence).

The chain combines TRBV12-3 or TRBV12-4 with TRBJ2-3; TCRdb indicates TRBD2, and absent DNA this call remains unverified. The CDR3 loop spans 16 amino acids. This chain's CDR3 is CASSFGLAGGLDTQYF.

V is TRBV20-1 and J is TRBJ2-2. The CDR3 is 16 amino acids. Germline V lookup: CDR1 DFQATT, CDR2 SNEGSKA (reference sequence). This chain's CDR3 is CSAREGSVSQNGELFF.

This chain connects TRBV3-1 to TRBJ2-1. The germline V gene has CDR1 LGHDT and CDR2 YNNKEL (reference sequence). This CDR3 has 13 amino acids. This chain's CDR3 is CASSPNVGNEQFF.

The chain carries TRBV27 and TRBJ2-1; TCRdb returns TRBD1, unconfirmable since there is no DNA. The CDR3 contains 17 residues. CDR1 is MNHEY and CDR2 is SMNVEV in the germline V gene (reference sequence). The CDR3 reads CASSSGGTLRIYNEQFF.

The rearrangement uses TRBV19 and TRBJ2-5; TCRdb's D gene call, TRBD2, goes unchecked for lack of DNA. CDR1 LNHDA and CDR2 SQIVND come from the germline V gene (reference sequence). There are 13 residues in the CDR3. This CDR3 is CASPPDPRETQYF.

The gene calls are TRBV7-9 and TRBJ2-3; TCRdb outputs TRBD2, but without DNA this stays unchecked. The CDR3 is 20 amino acids. From germline, CDR1 is SEHNR and CDR2 FQNEAQ (reference sequence). The CDR3 loop is CASRGPTGTRPYLRTDTQYF.

The chain uses TRBV12-3 or TRBV12-4 and TRBJ2-3. The CDR3 loop spans 14 amino acids. The CDR3 sequence: CASSHATSTDTQYF.

The rearrangement joins TRBV11-1 to TRBJ2-1; the TRBD1 assignment by TCRdb is unverifiable without DNA. From germline, CDR1 is SGHAT and CDR2 FQDESV (reference sequence). The CDR3 has 18 amino acids. CDR3 loop: CASSLTQGGAGLGNEQFF.

This chain links TRBV18 with TRBJ2-5; TCRdb names TRBD2, which stays unverified in the absence of DNA. The CDR3 extends over 14 amino acids. Germline CDR1 is KGHSH and CDR2 is LQKENI. CDR3: CASSTTEKRETQYF.

This chain links TRBV29-1 with TRBJ2-7. Germline values: CDR1 SQVTM, CDR2 ANQGSEA. There are 12 residues in the CDR3. The CDR3: CSVEESSYEQYF.

The chain recombines TRBV12-5 with TRBJ2-1; TCRdb lists TRBD2, though no DNA is available to test this call. CDR3 size: 18 residues. CDR1 is LGHNT, CDR2 FRNRAP, per germline. Here the CDR3 reads CASGFWPIEREKYNEQFF.